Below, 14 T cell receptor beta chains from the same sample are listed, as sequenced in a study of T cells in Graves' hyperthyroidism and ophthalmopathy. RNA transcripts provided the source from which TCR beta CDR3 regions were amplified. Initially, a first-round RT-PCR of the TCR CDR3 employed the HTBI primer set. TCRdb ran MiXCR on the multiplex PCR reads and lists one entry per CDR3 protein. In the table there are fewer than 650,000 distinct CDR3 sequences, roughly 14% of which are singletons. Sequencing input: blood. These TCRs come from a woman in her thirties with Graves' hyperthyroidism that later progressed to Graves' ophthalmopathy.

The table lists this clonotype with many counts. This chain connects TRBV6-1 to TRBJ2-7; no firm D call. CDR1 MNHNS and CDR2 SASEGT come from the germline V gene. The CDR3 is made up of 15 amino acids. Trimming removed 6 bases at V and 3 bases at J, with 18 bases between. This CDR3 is CASRHTLGPVYEQYF. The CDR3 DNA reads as TGTGCCAGCAGACATACTCTAGGGCCAGTCTACGAGCAGTACTTC.

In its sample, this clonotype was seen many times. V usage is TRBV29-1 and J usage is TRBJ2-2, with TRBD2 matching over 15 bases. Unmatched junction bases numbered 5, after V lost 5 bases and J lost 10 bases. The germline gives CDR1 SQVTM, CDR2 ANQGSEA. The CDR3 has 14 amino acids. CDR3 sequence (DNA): TGCAGCGTTCGGGGACTAGCGGGAGGAGAGGAGCTGTTTTTT. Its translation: CSVRGLAGGEELFF.

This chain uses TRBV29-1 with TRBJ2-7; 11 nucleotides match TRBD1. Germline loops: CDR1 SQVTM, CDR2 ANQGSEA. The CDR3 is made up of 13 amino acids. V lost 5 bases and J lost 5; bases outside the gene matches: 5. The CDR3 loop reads CSVPGQGVHEQYF. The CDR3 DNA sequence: TGCAGCGTTCCGGGACAGGGGGTCCACGAGCAGTACTTC.

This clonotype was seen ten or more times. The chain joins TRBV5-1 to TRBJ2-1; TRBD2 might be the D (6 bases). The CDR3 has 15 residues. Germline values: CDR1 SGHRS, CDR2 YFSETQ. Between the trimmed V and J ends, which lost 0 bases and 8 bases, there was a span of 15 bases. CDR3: CASSLEGGTVYEQFF. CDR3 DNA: TGCGCCAGCAGCTTGGAGGGAGGTACGGTCTATGAGCAGTTCTTC.

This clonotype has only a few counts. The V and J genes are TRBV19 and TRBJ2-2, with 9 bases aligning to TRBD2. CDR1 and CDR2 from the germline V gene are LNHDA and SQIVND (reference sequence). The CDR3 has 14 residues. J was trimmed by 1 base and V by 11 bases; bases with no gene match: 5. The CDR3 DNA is TGTGCCGGTTCTAGCGGGGTGAACACCGGGGAGCTGTTTTTT. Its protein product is CAGSSGVNTGELFF.

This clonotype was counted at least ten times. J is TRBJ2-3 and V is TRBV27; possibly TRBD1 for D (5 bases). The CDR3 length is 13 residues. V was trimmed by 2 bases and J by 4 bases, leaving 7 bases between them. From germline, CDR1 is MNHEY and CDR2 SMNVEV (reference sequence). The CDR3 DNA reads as TGTGCCAGCAGTTTAGACAGCCCAGATACGCAGTATTTT. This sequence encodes CASSLDSPDTQYF.

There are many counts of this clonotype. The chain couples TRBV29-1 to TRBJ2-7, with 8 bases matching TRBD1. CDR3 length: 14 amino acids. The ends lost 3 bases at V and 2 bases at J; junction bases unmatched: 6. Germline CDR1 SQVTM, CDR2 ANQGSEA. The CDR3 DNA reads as TGCAGCGTTGAGAGGACAGGGACGACCTACGAGCAGTACTTC. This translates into CSVERTGTTYEQYF.

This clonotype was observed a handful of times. The DNA of the CDR3 is TGTGCCAGCAGCTTAGTATTGCTAAATGGCTACACCTTC. This encodes CASSLVLLNGYTF. The rearrangement links TRBV7-2 to TRBJ1-2; no reliable D call. Germline V gene sequence: CDR1 SGHTA, CDR2 FQGNSA. The V and J ends lost 1 base and 6 bases respectively, with 9 bases between them. The length of the CDR3 is 13 residues. The full variable domain, its missing parts supplied by reference TRBV7-2 and TRBJ1-2, is GAGVSQSPSNKVTEKGKDVELRCDPISGHTALYWYRQSLGQGLEFLIYFQGNSAPDKSGLPSDRFSAERTGGSVSTLTIQRTQQEDSAVYLCASSLVLLNGYTFGSGTRLTVV.

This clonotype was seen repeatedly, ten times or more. The CDR3 region is CASSWDPRGIVNQPQHF. The CDR3 DNA sequence: TGTGCCAGCAGCTGGGACCCCCGGGGGATTGTGAATCAGCCCCAGCATTTT. V gene TRBV7-8 combines with J gene TRBJ1-5, with a possible D match to TRBD1 (5 bases). The CDR3 is made up of 17 amino acids. Looked up from germline, CDR1 is SGHVS and CDR2 is FQNEAQ. The V end was cut by 4 bases, the J end by 4 bases, with 20 bases between. Full variable domain (rest looked up from reference TRBV7-8 and TRBJ1-5): GAGVSQSPRYKVAKRGQDVALRCDPISGHVSLFWYQQALGQGPEFLTYFQNEAQLDKSGLPSDRFFAERPEGSVSTLKIQRTQQEDSAVYLCASSWDPRGIVNQPQHFGDGTRLSIL.

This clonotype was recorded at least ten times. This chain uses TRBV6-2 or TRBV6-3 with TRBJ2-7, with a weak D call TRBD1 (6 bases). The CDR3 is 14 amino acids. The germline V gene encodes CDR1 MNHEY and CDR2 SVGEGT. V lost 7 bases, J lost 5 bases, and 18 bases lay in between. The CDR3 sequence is CASILGGAVNEQYF. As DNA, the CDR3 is TGTGCCAGCATTCTAGGGGGAGCGGTGAACGAGCAGTACTTC.

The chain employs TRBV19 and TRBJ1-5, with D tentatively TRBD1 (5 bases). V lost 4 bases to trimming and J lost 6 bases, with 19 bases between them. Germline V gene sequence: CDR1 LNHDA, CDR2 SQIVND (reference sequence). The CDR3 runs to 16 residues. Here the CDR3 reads CASSKAPQGRFQPQHF. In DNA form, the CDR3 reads TGTGCCAGTAGTAAGGCCCCGCAGGGTAGGTTTCAGCCCCAGCATTTT.

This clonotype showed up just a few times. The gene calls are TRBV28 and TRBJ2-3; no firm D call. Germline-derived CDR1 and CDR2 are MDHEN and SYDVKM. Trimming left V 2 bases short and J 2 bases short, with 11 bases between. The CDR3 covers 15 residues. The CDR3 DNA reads TGTGCCAGCAGTTTACCGATACTCCTCACAGATACGCAGTATTTT. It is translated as CASSLPILLTDTQYF.

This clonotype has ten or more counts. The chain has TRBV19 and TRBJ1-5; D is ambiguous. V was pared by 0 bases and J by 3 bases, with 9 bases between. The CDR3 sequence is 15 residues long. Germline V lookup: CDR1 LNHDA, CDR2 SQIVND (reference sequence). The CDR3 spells CASSIEGSFNQPQHF. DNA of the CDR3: TGTGCCAGTAGTATAGAGGGCAGTTTCAATCAGCCCCAGCATTTT.

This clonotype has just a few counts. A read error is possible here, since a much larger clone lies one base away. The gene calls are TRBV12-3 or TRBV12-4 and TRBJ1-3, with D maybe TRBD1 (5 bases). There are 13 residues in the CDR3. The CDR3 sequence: CAGSPGPGNTIYF. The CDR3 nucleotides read TGTGCCGGCAGCCCGGGACCTGGAAACACCATATATTTT.